This T cell receptor beta chain is drawn from a study of CD8+ T cells in alopecia areata. TCR sequencing used cDNA made by reverse transcription of extracted RNA. Some clones are missing from TCRdb's copy, which holds only in-frame ones; the method was immunoSEQ multiplex PCR. The table records about 120,000 clones, approximately 48% of them present only once. The CDR3 contains 13 residues. Germline CDR1 SGHAT, CDR2 FQNNGV. The germline V and J ends were trimmed by 3 bases and 6 bases, with 11 bases remaining between them. The rearrangement links TRBV11-2 to TRBJ1-2; tentatively, D is TRBD1 (6 bases). The specimen was CD8+ T cells sorted from blood, collected at week 0. This TCR derives from a human donor with alopecia areata. The CDR3 loop reads CASSFGQRNGYTF. CDR3 in DNA: TGTGCCAGCAGCTTCGGACAGAGGAATGGCTACACCTTC.